The 7 T cell receptor beta chains below were found in one sample sequenced in a study of blood T cells in healthy people across ages. Sample-barcoded 5' priming and a J-beta primer mix drove a second PCR of 7 to 11 cycles. TCRdb passed the 5' RACE reads through MiXCR, listing each CDR3 protein once. The sample has roughly 2 million distinct CDR3 sequences; around half are singletons. The sequenced material came from blood. The receptor source for this set is a woman in her thirties or forties in good health.

The CDR3, as DNA: TGCAGTGCTAGAGTGGCTCTCTCCTACAATGAGCAGTACTTC. As protein: CSARVALSYNEQYF. The chain joins TRBV20-1 to TRBJ2-1, with D uncertain. The J call may be wrong; the DNA end is better matched by TRBJ2-7. Germline V gene lookup returns CDR1 DFQATT and CDR2 SNEGSKA (reference sequence). The length of the CDR3 is 14 residues.

This clonotype was counted between two and nine times. This chain uses TRBV6-6 with TRBJ2-7, with D possibly matching TRBD1 (6 bases). CDR3 length: 13 amino acids. Germline assignment: CDR1 MNHNY and CDR2 SVGAGI (reference sequence). V was cut by 11 bases and J by 2 bases, with 16 bases left in between. In DNA, the CDR3 is TGTGCCGTGGCACAGGGATCAACCTACGAGCAGTACTTC. This encodes CAVAQGSTYEQYF.

J is TRBJ1-1 and V is TRBV6-6; D gene uncertain. Trimming shortened V by 5 bases and J by 10 bases, and 5 bases separated the two germline ends. The CDR3 consists of 9 residues. Germline values: CDR1 MNHNY, CDR2 SVGAGI (reference sequence). This chain's CDR3 is CASSRPAFF. DNA of the CDR3: TGTGCCAGCAGTAGACCAGCTTTCTTT.

This clonotype was counted between two and nine times. The chain carries TRBV6-5 and TRBJ1-2; no firm D call. Per the germline V gene, CDR1 is MNHEY and CDR2 is SVGAGI. Trimming took 6 bases from V and 8 from J, leaving 13 bases between them. There are 12 residues in the CDR3. The CDR3 loop is CASSGSTWGYTF. The CDR3 DNA reads as TGTGCCAGCAGCGGCAGTACATGGGGCTACACCTTC.

The chain recombines TRBV24-1 with TRBJ2-7; D is tentatively TRBD1 or TRBD2 (6 bases each). This CDR3 has 16 amino acids. V was clipped by 3 bases and J by 7 bases, with 21 bases between them. CDR1 KGHDR and CDR2 SFDVKD come from the germline V gene. The CDR3 bases are TGTGCCACCAGTGATCCCCTAGGGGGGTGGTACAATGAGCAGTACTTC. Its translation: CATSDPLGGWYNEQYF.

The rearrangement joins TRBV29-1 to TRBJ2-3; 7 bases agree with TRBD1. The germline CDR1 and CDR2 sequences are SQVTM and ANQGSEA. This CDR3 contains 13 residues. V shed 7 bases and J 2 bases; nucleotides not matched to a gene: 6. Here the CDR3 DNA reads TGCAGCGGTCGGCAGGGGGTCACAGATACGCAGTATTTT. It translates to CSGRQGVTDTQYF.

This chain connects TRBV24-1 to TRBJ2-3; D ambiguous. The CDR3 is 19 residues long. CDR1 and CDR2 from the germline V gene are KGHDR and SFDVKD. The V and J ends lost 3 bases and 0 bases respectively, with 21 bases between them. Here the CDR3 DNA reads TGTGCCACCAGTGATCTTAAAACCGCACGATCCGGTAGCACAGATACGCAGTATTTT. Protein sequence: CATSDLKTARSGSTDTQYF.